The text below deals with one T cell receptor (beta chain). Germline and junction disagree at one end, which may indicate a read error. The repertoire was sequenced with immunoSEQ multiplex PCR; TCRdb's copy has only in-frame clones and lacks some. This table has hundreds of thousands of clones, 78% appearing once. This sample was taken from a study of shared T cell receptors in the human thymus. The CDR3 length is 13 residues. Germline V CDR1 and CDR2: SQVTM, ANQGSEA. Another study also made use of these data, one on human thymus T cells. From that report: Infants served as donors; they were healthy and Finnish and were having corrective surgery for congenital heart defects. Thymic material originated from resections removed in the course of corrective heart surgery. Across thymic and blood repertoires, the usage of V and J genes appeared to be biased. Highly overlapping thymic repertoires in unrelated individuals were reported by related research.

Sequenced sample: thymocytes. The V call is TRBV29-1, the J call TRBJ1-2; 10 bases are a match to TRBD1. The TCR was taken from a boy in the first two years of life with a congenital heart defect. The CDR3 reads CSFDGDRGDGYTF. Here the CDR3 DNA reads TGCAGCTTTGATGGGGACAGGGGCGATGGCTACACCTTC.